This T cell receptor (beta chain) was recorded in a study of shared clonotypes between healthy human individuals. Study details: Researchers drew samples from a couple of women and three men aged 18 to 49. Each donor contributed plates that comprised three CD4 naive, three CD4 memory, two CD8 naive and one CD8 memory. Study findings and constraints: Shared clonotypes: 4.5% to 5% naive CD4, 3.5% to 4% naive CD8, over 2% memory CD4, about 0.41% memory CD8.

The CDR3 loop spans 17 amino acids. V was pared by 3 bases and J by 0 bases, with 16 bases between. Germline values: CDR1 SGDLS, CDR2 YYNGEE. Sequencing used immunoSEQ multiplex PCR; TCRdb keeps in-frame clones, though not all of them. The repertoire holds around 2.5 million clones, with approximately 94% as singletons. Turning to this clone: As yet, its antigen is unknown.

A CD45RA-negative memory subset and a CD45RA+ naive subset were separated from the CD4+ cells. The gene calls are TRBV9 and TRBJ1-3, with TRBD1 as a possible D gene (5 bases). The material sequenced was naive CD4+ T cells from PBMCs. Subset denoted: CD45RA+ positively selected. This sequence was found in a man between 18 and 29 years old in good health. Some clones in this sample may be carry-over from other donors' samples. Here the CDR3 reads CASSANIGTDSGNTIYF. The CDR3 DNA reads as TGTGCCAGCAGCGCAAACATCGGGACGGACTCTGGAAACACCATATATTTT.